The 15 T cell receptor beta chains in this list originate from one sample, sequenced in a study of T cell repertoires in cytomegalovirus infection. TCRdb analysed the reads with MiXCR anew, one entry per CDR3 protein. The table lists about 400,000 distinct CDR3 sequences, roughly 20% of them singletons. Sequencing was performed on PBMCs. The source is a human donor in good health (CMV status not recorded). Some clones in this sample may be carry-over from other donors' samples.

This clonotype was detected only a few times. The J gene is TRBJ2-7, the V gene TRBV28; D is unclear. Germline-derived CDR1 and CDR2 are MDHEN and SYDVKM. V gave up 3 bases and J gave up 0 bases, with 9 bases separating them. The CDR3 spans 14 residues. CDR3 region: CASSLRAFSYEQYF. The CDR3 nucleotides are TGTGCCAGCAGTTTGAGAGCGTTCTCCTACGAGCAGTACTTC. Supplemented by reference TRBV28 and TRBJ2-7, the full variable domain reads DVKVTQSSRYLVKRTGEKVFLECVQDMDHENMFWYRQDPGLGLRLIYFSYDVKMKEKGDIPEGYSVSREKKERFSLILESASTNQTSMYLCASSLRAFSYEQYFGPGTRLTVT.

This clonotype was found many times. The J gene is TRBJ1-6, the V gene TRBV7-9; possibly TRBD1 for D (6 bases). V was shortened by 4 bases and J by 0 bases, with 13 bases between the two germline ends. The CDR3 extends over 17 amino acids. Looked up from germline, CDR1 is SEHNR and CDR2 is FQNEAQ (reference sequence). The CDR3 spells CASSSDRLSSYNSPLHF. The CDR3 coding sequence is TGTGCCAGCAGCTCGGACAGATTGAGCTCCTATAATTCACCCCTCCACTTT.

The genes are TRBV20-1 and TRBJ2-1, with 9 bases aligning to TRBD2. CDR3 length equals 15 residues. Germline trimming cut 1 base from V and 9 bases from J; bases unmatched to any gene: 10. CDR1 DFQATT and CDR2 SNEGSKA come from the germline V gene (reference sequence). CDR3 DNA: TGCAGTGCTAGAGCGTGGGCGGGGGGGCGGCGTGAGCAGTTCTTC. Translation: CSARAWAGGRREQFF.

This clonotype was counted a few times. The gene calls are TRBV5-1 and TRBJ1-4; 9 nucleotides match TRBD1. The CDR3 spans 14 residues. Germline V gene sequence: CDR1 SGHRS, CDR2 YFSETQ. V gave up 4 bases and J gave up 5 bases; unmatched junction bases: 3. CDR3 protein: CASSQGQGNEKLFF. In DNA form, the CDR3 reads TGCGCCAGCAGCCAGGGACAGGGAAATGAAAAACTGTTTTTT.

This sequence joins TRBV6-2 or TRBV6-3 and TRBJ1-1, with 9 bases aligning to TRBD1. The J segment lost 4 bases and the V segment lost 5 bases, leaving 8 bases of the junction unmatched. The CDR3 spans 15 residues. Germline CDR1 reads MNHEY; CDR2 reads SVGEGT. In nucleotides, the CDR3 is TGTGCCAGCAGTCGAGGACAGGGGACAATCACTGAAGCTTTCTTT. Translated, it gives CASSRGQGTITEAFF.

The table lists this clonotype with many counts. The chain has TRBV7-2 and TRBJ1-2, with D unresolved. Deletions cut 5 bases from V and 8 bases from J, with 9 bases between. The CDR3 is 11 residues long. Germline values: CDR1 SGHTA, CDR2 FQGNSA. The CDR3 loop reads CASSRMGGYTF. CDR3 DNA: TGTGCCAGCAGCCGTATGGGCGGCTACACCTTC.

This clonotype was detected ten times or more. The rearrangement links TRBV7-6 to TRBJ2-2; either TRBD1 or TRBD2 may fit D (5 bases each). The V end was cut by 7 bases, the J end by 0 bases, with 12 bases between. CDR1 is SGHVS, CDR2 FNYEAQ, per germline. This CDR3 has 15 residues. The CDR3 here is CASTSRGPNTGELFF. DNA of the CDR3: TGTGCCAGCACCTCCCGGGGACCGAACACCGGGGAGCTGTTTTTT.

This clonotype has just a few counts. The rearrangement joins TRBV7-8 to TRBJ1-1, with D uncertain. Germline loops: CDR1 SGHVS, CDR2 FQNEAQ. The CDR3 runs 11 residues. V was trimmed by 6 bases and J by 4 bases, leaving 6 bases between them. CDR3 bases: TGTGCCAGCAGAAAGGGCACTGAAGCTTTCTTT. Amino acids: CASRKGTEAFF. Together with reference TRBV7-8 and TRBJ1-1, the CDR3 gives the full variable domain: GAGVSQSPRYKVAKRGQDVALRCDPISGHVSLFWYQQALGQGPEFLTYFQNEAQLDKSGLPSDRFFAERPEGSVSTLKIQRTQQEDSAVYLCASRKGTEAFFGQGTRLTVV.

The chain uses TRBV19 and TRBJ1-6; D is unclear. The ends were cut back, 7 bases at V and 8 bases at J, with 12 bases in the middle. Germline assignment: CDR1 LNHDA and CDR2 SQIVND (reference sequence). The CDR3 totals 13 residues. The CDR3 here is CASTELDDSPLHF. CDR3 coding DNA: TGTGCCAGTACAGAATTGGATGATTCACCCCTCCACTTT.

The chain carries TRBV28 and TRBJ2-3, with 7 bases that match TRBD2. J lost 5 bases, V lost 5 bases, and 10 bases had no gene match. CDR3 length equals 15 residues. Germline assignment: CDR1 MDHEN and CDR2 SYDVKM. CDR3 protein: CASSPGLGFRDTQYF. The CDR3 DNA reads as TGTGCCAGCAGTCCTGGACTAGGTTTCAGAGATACGCAGTATTTT.

The chain combines TRBV4-2 with TRBJ1-2; D uncertain. The CDR3 has 12 amino acids. Germline CDR1 is LGHNA and CDR2 is YNFKEQ. V lost 1 base, J lost 4 bases, and 4 bases lay in between. The CDR3 DNA reads as TGTGCCAGCAGCCAAGCGGTCTATGGCTACACCTTC. Translating it yields CASSQAVYGYTF.

This clonotype was picked up many times. This rearrangement joins TRBV7-2 to TRBJ2-5, with D hard to call. This CDR3 spans 12 amino acids. V was trimmed by 5 bases and J by 4 bases, leaving 8 bases between them. Germline CDR1 SGHTA, CDR2 FQGNSA. CDR3 in amino acids: CASSPTSETQYF. The CDR3 region has the DNA TGTGCCAGCAGCCCGACCTCAGAGACCCAGTACTTC.

The chain couples TRBV4-1 to TRBJ1-4; D is unresolved. V was clipped by 0 bases and J by 7 bases, with 15 bases between them. This CDR3 spans 16 amino acids. CDR1 is MGHRA and CDR2 is YSYEKL in the germline V gene. The CDR3 coding sequence is TGCGCCAGCAGCCAAGATCCACCGGCGACAAGTGAAAAACTGTTTTTT. Encoded protein: CASSQDPPATSEKLFF.

The rearrangement uses TRBV12-3 or TRBV12-4 and TRBJ2-1; D is perhaps TRBD2 (7 bases). The CDR3 is 14 amino acids. V dropped 8 bases and J dropped 9 bases, with 20 bases sitting between them. The CDR3 DNA reads TGTGCCAGCTGCCTATCGGGGGGCCATAGTGAGCAGTTCTTC. As protein: CASCLSGGHSEQFF.

There are a few counts of this clonotype. This chain links TRBV6-1 with TRBJ1-1; D is unclear. Per the germline V gene, CDR1 is MNHNS and CDR2 is SASEGT. Trimming cost V 2 bases and J 2 bases, with 9 bases left between them. The CDR3 length is 14 residues. The CDR3 sequence is CASSEFRANTEAFF. The CDR3 DNA reads as TGTGCCAGCAGTGAATTCCGGGCAAACACTGAAGCTTTCTTT.